These 14 T cell receptor beta chains originate from one sample sequenced in a study of monozygotic twins with cystic fibrosis. Some clones are missing from TCRdb's copy, which holds only in-frame ones; the method was immunoSEQ multiplex PCR. Altogether some 25,000 clones are present, roughly 97% being singletons, with the ten largest covering around 2.5%. The sequenced sample consisted of blood. Source of these receptors: a girl aged 2-15 years with cystic fibrosis.

This chain connects TRBV29-1 to TRBJ2-5; no reliable D call. Trimming stripped 2 bases from V and 5 bases from J, with 9 bases between. Germline V gene lookup returns CDR1 SQVTM and CDR2 ANQGSEA. The CDR3 totals 12 residues. CDR3 bases: TGCAGCGTTGAAACGGTTGGGGAGACCCAGTACTTC. Translating it yields CSVETVGETQYF.

CDR3 amino acids: CASRPTGGRDEQYF. The CDR3, as DNA: TGTGCCAGCAGACCGACAGGGGGCAGGGACGAGCAGTACTTC. The chain carries TRBV2 and TRBJ2-7; 10 bases match TRBD1. The CDR3 runs 14 residues. Per germline, CDR1 SNHLY and CDR2 FYNNEI. V trimming: 6 bases; J trimming: 5 bases; junction bases outside the gene matches: 7.

V and J are TRBV11-1 and TRBJ2-7; D unclear. V was trimmed by 1 base and J by 4 bases, leaving 11 bases between them. This CDR3 spans 14 amino acids. From germline, CDR1 is SGHAT and CDR2 FQDESV (reference sequence). The chain's CDR3 is CASSLGGYEYEQYF. For the CDR3, the DNA is TGTGCCAGCAGCTTAGGCGGATACGAGTACGAGCAGTACTTC.

The gene calls are TRBV6-1 and TRBJ1-1; D remains ambiguous. The CDR3 sequence is 15 residues long. CDR1 and CDR2 (germline): MNHNS, SASEGT. Between the trimmed V and J ends, which lost 5 bases and 6 bases, there was a span of 19 bases. The CDR3 DNA reads TGTGCCAGCAGTCCCCATACATGGGGTGAGGCTGAAGCTTTCTTT. This codes for CASSPHTWGEAEAFF.

The chain has TRBV19 and TRBJ1-5, with no clear D. This CDR3 spans 14 amino acids. Germline CDR1 and CDR2: LNHDA and SQIVND (reference sequence). V lost 5 bases, J lost 2 bases, and 10 bases lay in between. The CDR3 spells CASSVQWGNQPQHF. The CDR3 DNA sequence: TGTGCCAGTAGTGTACAATGGGGCAATCAGCCCCAGCATTTT.

The rearrangement joins TRBV7-2 to TRBJ2-7, with 7 bases aligning to TRBD1. The CDR3 consists of 14 residues. Germline values: CDR1 SGHTA, CDR2 FQGNSA. V lost 0 bases to trimming and J lost 5 bases; unmatched junction nucleotides: 4. In nucleotides, the CDR3 is TGTGCCAGCAGCTTAGCGACAGGGCCCCACGAGCAGTACTTC. Amino acid sequence: CASSLATGPHEQYF. Looking up the rest from reference TRBV7-2 and TRBJ2-7 gives the full variable domain: GAGVSQSPSNKVTEKGKDVELRCDPISGHTALYWYRQSLGQGLEFLIYFQGNSAPDKSGLPSDRFSAERTGGSVSTLTIQRTQQEDSAVYLCASSLATGPHEQYFGPGTRLTVT.

The chain couples TRBV18 to TRBJ1-1; D may be TRBD1 (5 bases). V was cut by 5 bases and J by 3 bases, with 10 bases left in between. Germline V gene sequence: CDR1 KGHSH, CDR2 LQKENI. The CDR3 length is 13 residues. The CDR3 nucleotides read TGTGCCAGCTCAGGAGGGGTGGACACTGAAGCTTTCTTT. It is translated as CASSGGVDTEAFF.

The chain couples TRBV7-2 to TRBJ1-1, with TRBD1 identical over 8 bases. CDR3 length equals 12 residues. Germline CDR1 is SGHTA and CDR2 is FQGNSA. Losses at the gene ends were 3 bases for V and 11 bases for J; bases not matched to a gene: 5. CDR3 amino acids: CASSFGQGPAFF. CDR3 bases: TGTGCCAGCAGCTTTGGACAGGGCCCCGCTTTCTTT.

Only one count was recorded for this clone. CDR3 sequence (DNA): TGTGCCATCAGTGAGTGGGGCTCTGGAAACACCATATATTTT. Translation gives CAISEWGSGNTIYF. V and J are TRBV10-3 and TRBJ1-3; D gene ambiguous. The V gene lost 1 base and the J gene lost 0 bases, with 4 bases spanning the gap. Germline V lookup: CDR1 ENHRY, CDR2 SYGVKD. This CDR3 region has 14 residues.

The chain couples TRBV28 to TRBJ1-5, with D possibly TRBD1 on 6 matching bases. Between the trimmed V and J ends, which lost 4 bases and 5 bases, there was a span of 12 bases. Germline CDR1 reads MDHEN; CDR2 reads SYDVKM. The length of the CDR3 is 14 residues. CDR3 bases: TGTGCCAGCAGTTGGACAGCCAACCATCAGCCCCAGCATTTT. This gives the protein CASSWTANHQPQHF.

The chain couples TRBV5-4 to TRBJ1-4; tentatively, D is TRBD1 (5 bases). Looked up from germline, CDR1 is SGHNT and CDR2 is YYREEE (reference sequence). V was clipped by 4 bases and J by 8 bases, with 15 bases between them. The CDR3 has 14 amino acids. CDR3 DNA: TGTGCCAGCAGCCCGAGGGGAAATGACGAAAAACTGTTTTTT. This encodes CASSPRGNDEKLFF. Full variable domain (rest looked up from reference TRBV5-4 and TRBJ1-4): ETGVTQSPTHLIKTRGQQVTLRCSSQSGHNTVSWYQQALGQGPQFIFQYYREEENGRGNFPPRFSGLQFPNYSSELNVNALELDDSALYLCASSPRGNDEKLFFGSGTQLSVL.

The chain couples TRBV6-5 to TRBJ2-3; D call uncertain. This CDR3 is built from 14 residues. CDR1 and CDR2 (germline): MNHEY, SVGAGI. The V end lost 8 bases, the J end lost 10 bases, and 22 bases lay between the germline ends. The CDR3 sequence is CASSPVRSRVPQYF. CDR3 DNA: TGTGCCAGCTCCCCGGTGCGTTCTCGAGTCCCGCAGTATTTT.

The J gene is TRBJ2-7, the V gene TRBV7-8; TRBD2 aligns across 7 bases. Germline CDR1 is SGHVS and CDR2 is FQNEAQ. V shed 7 bases, J shed 1 base, and the junction held 10 bases outside the gene matches. This CDR3 has 15 residues. This chain's CDR3 is CASKEGRGTSYEQYF. The CDR3 DNA reads as TGTGCCAGCAAGGAGGGGCGGGGGACGTCCTACGAGCAGTACTTC.

The rearrangement joins TRBV28 to TRBJ1-5; the D gene is possibly TRBD1 (6 bases). CDR3 length: 15 amino acids. With 5 bases removed from V and 3 bases from J, the gap between germline ends came to 14 bases. The germline V gene encodes CDR1 MDHEN and CDR2 SYDVKM. For the CDR3, the DNA is TGTGCCAGCAGTGTAATTTCAGGGGACAATCAGCCCCAGCATTTT. Protein product: CASSVISGDNQPQHF. Full variable domain (missing parts from reference TRBV28 and TRBJ1-5): DVKVTQSSRYLVKRTGEKVFLECVQDMDHENMFWYRQDPGLGLRLIYFSYDVKMKEKGDIPEGYSVSREKKERFSLILESASTNQTSMYLCASSVISGDNQPQHFGDGTRLSIL.